This T cell receptor (beta chain) was identified in a study of cytomegalovirus exposure and HLA in healthy donors (dated by TCRdb to the late 2010s). At the level of the whole study: An earlier analysis of approximately 640 of the donors reported 250 to 300 Gb of sequence data and some 120 million unique TCR beta sequences from around 200 million T cells. Along with the roughly 700-subject first cohort, a separate validation cohort of some 130 different subjects was used. High-throughput TCR immunosequencing, statistical association of individual TCRs with disease status, and machine learning were combined to predict cytomegalovirus infection status. Of the 350 to 450 genotyped donors, roughly 80% were placed in the genetic ancestry cluster associated with self-reported Caucasian donors. Class I and class II HLA loci were covered by the typing at four-digit resolution. To study patterns of TCR occurrence, a later analysis re-analyzed previously published TCR beta repertoires from several hundred donors and added high-resolution HLA genotyping. Every discovery cohort repertoire had been produced on one sequencing platform. Donor age, sex, ethnicity and CMV serostatus were compiled together with the repertoire data. Rather than drawing on any new phenotypic data, the later analysis identified candidate immune exposures from TCR beta sequences and the way those sequences occurred across donors. Among several hundred genotyped donors of the cohort, an average of approximately 240,000 unique TCR beta nucleotide sequences was sequenced per donor, of which roughly 18% were non-productive. The T cell repertoires of 666 subjects were profiled by immunosequencing and related to cytomegalovirus serostatus. Around 320 gigabases of sequencing data and 70 million to 100 million unique TCR sequences were included in an early release covering around 650 HLA-typed donors. The study aimed to test whether signatures of past pathogen exposure could be identified by cataloging public T cell receptors. An earlier analysis of nearly 600 of the donors applied high-throughput TCR beta sequencing to assess whether each TCR beta V gene segment acted as functional or pseudogenic. Several DR-DQ haplotypes were handled as single units for association and clustering, since linkage in the cohort was strong. Genome-wide SNP genotypes for about 65% of the roughly 670 donors were used in a later genetic analysis, which treated that subset as a discovery cohort. Typing coverage varied by locus: about 620-640 donors for A, B, C, DRB1 and DQB1; under 550 for DQA1; around 610 for DPA1; about 450 for DPB1.

Library generation was performed with the immunoSEQ multiplex PCR assay. For the multiplex PCR, a mixture combining 60 forward primers for TCR Vbeta segments and 13 reverse primers for TCR Jbeta segments was used. The CDR3 region of rearranged TCR beta genes was amplified from genomic DNA by a multiplex PCR assay. The Illumina HiSeq System was used to sequence the amplified TCR beta libraries as 87-base-pair reads. In the paper's pipeline: Across the 670 or so repertoires, a later analysis counted roughly 84 million unique TCR beta chains, around 11 million of which were shared by at least two donors. A nearest-neighbor algorithm error-corrected the raw reads and collapsed the reads into unique sequences, merging closely related sequences to remove PCR and sequencing errors. To assign V, D and J gene segments, CDR3 sequences were aligned to IMGT reference sequences. For a sequence to be retained, a match of at least six nucleotides to both a V gene segment and a J gene segment was required. Rearrangements were called productive when the CDR3 lacked stop codons and stayed in frame with V and J; all others were non-productive. Following IMGT convention, CDR3 was defined as the stretch from the second conserved V-encoded cysteine up to the conserved J-encoded phenylalanine. Sequences without an unambiguous match to a single V gene segment were excluded from the earlier analysis of approximately 560 of the donors. An earlier analysis of a few hundred of the donors called V segments functional above 56.7% productive rearrangements and segregating when the between-donor standard deviation exceeded 5%. To diagnose cytomegalovirus status from the catalog of TCR beta chain sequences, a statistical classification framework was built. A later analysis assigned V and J genes by comparing TCR nucleotide sequences with IMGT/GENE-DB human TR gene sequences. In a later analysis, CDR3 sequences and most-parsimonious VDJ recombination scenarios were assigned using the TCRdist pipeline. A later analysis defined each TCR beta chain by its CDR3 amino acid sequence plus V-gene family, and excluded reads lacking a unique V-gene family. As a way to deal with suspected cross-contamination and a sequencing artifact, a later analysis dropped under 600 nucleotide sequences that were highly shared and had low generation probability. In a later analysis, a clonal expansion index was calculated for each public chain from normalized within-repertoire ranks of inferred template counts. A later analysis computed generation probabilities with a VDJ recombination model fitted to out-of-frame rearrangements, and checked the results against IGoR. Hypergeometric tests were used in a later analysis to score TCR-TCR, TCR-HLA and TCR-CMV co-occurrence, with a repertoire-size bias correction applied to the TCR pairs. A later analysis estimated false discovery rates by permuting HLA or CMV assignments 20 times. In a later analysis, co-occurring TCRs were grouped with DBSCAN, and TCRdist sequence similarity was added when clustering was performed within HLA-allele-positive subsets. Co-occurrence clustering excluded repertoires with fewer than 30,000 or more than 120,000 public chains, plus five with anomalous nucleotide sharing. This immuneACCESS table, as held by TCRdb, lists in-frame sequences with V and J called but not all clones. Of the missing ones, under half trace to an unresolved V gene in checked studies; the others have no known cause. V and J calls and clone size follow that table, whereas D and trimming were derived from the DNA. Across this sample there are more than 150,000 clones, with roughly 83% seen only once. The ten most abundant clones make up 0.35% to 0.45% of the sample.

The germline V gene encodes CDR1 SGHRS and CDR2 YFSETQ. Trimming costs V 0 bases and J 2 bases, and their ends lie 6 bases apart. The CDR3 runs 15 amino acids, cysteine and phenylalanine included. Of all the DNA, just the CDR3 is kept, 45 bases in frame from base 1. The cohort consisted of hundreds of healthy bone marrow donors. Cohort members were all nominally healthy when sampled, although unrecorded immune exposures were likely present. The donor was CMV seronegative and belonged to the group of over 300 seronegative cohort members. Each donor provided a peripheral blood sample, and peripheral blood mononuclear cells were used for TCR beta sequencing. Genomic DNA extraction from the blood cell samples was performed with the Qiagen DNeasy Blood Extraction Kit. As to this clone: Its antigen is currently not known. Base qualities are not provided; no much larger clone lies one nucleotide away.

Overall study outcomes, separate from this receptor: Sequencing depth was assumed to be roughly uniform across donors in the presence/absence analyses, though that assumption may not hold. Because HLA typing was missing for some donors at each locus, association tests included only the typed subset. When HLA alleles, especially DR and DQ, strongly co-occurred, TCR associations were difficult to assign to individual alleles. Only TCR beta chains were sequenced in this cohort, and the absence of alpha or paired-chain data limited detectable features. A later genetic analysis reported fewer N-insertions in productive TCRs among donors in an Asian-associated ancestry cluster than the roughly 700-donor mean. Because counts were too low, under 20 rarely observed V segments, including chromosome 9 orphons, were left out of the earlier analysis of 587 of the donors. In a later analysis, TCR association rates were found to vary across HLA loci, with the most associated TCRs seen for DRB1 alleles and the fewest for HLA-C alleles. The study gave a list of about 160 TCR beta chains associated with cytomegalovirus. Several of the top co-occurrence clusters appeared to be linked to parvovirus B19, influenza, CMV and Epstein-Barr virus, according to a later analysis. In vitro tests confirmed that a few of the cytomegalovirus-associated TCR beta chains recognize cytomegalovirus antigens. Linkage disequilibrium might explain the correlated functional status among segregating V segments, but an unknown experimental factor could not be ruled out. A further reported finding was that TCR beta sequences accurately predicted the HLA-A and HLA-B alleles for most subjects in the first cohort. In both the original and validation cohorts, the classifier was reported to diagnose cytomegalovirus status with high specificity and sensitivity. According to a later analysis, most CMV-associated TCR beta chains appeared to be HLA-restricted, and the HLA associations seemed to be driven largely by CMV exposure. A later analysis associated 16,951 TCR beta sequences with specific HLA alleles at a false discovery rate of 0.05. V-gene and J-gene trimming of TCR beta chains was associated with a missense DCLRE1C variant in a later genetic analysis, and the association was replicated in an independent cohort. Because the 87-base-pair reads could not distinguish some IMGT-functional V segments, including TRBV6-2 and TRBV6-3, those segments were excluded. The authors suggested that the approach could potentially be generalized to other disease states and immunological phenotypes. Most TCR sequences were observed very rarely across donors, whereas some public TCRs were present in many individuals. In an earlier analysis of 450 to 750 of the donors, most TCR beta V segments appeared in productive rearrangements about 87% or about 30% of the time, broadly matching IMGT annotations. In a later analysis, HLA-associated TCR beta chains showed more clonal expansion and lower generation probabilities than non-associated chains that were equally common. A group of highly shared sequence variants was considered likely to be a technical artifact of the sequencing pipeline. The only immune exposure information available for the cohort was CMV serostatus.

The sequence is built from TRBV5-1 and TRBJ2-6; too little of a D gene remains to name it. Sequencing input: PBMCs. This sequence was found in a boy between 2 and 10 years old in good health and CMV-seronegative. The sequence in DNA is TGCGCCAGCAGCTTGGTCGGTCCTGGGGCCAACGTCCTGACTTTC. Translated, it gives CASSLVGPGANVLTF.